These 23 T cell receptor beta chains came from one sample sequenced in a study of T cell responses to AZD1222 COVID-19 vaccine. Libraries were prepared by immunoSEQ multiplex PCR; TCRdb keeps only in-frame clonotypes and omits some of them. The table has approximately 150,000 clones, more than 85% seen once. Sample: peripheral blood, taken 28 days after the second AZD1222 dose. The receptors come from an adult who received the AZD1222 COVID-19 vaccine.

The V gene is TRBV12-5, the J gene TRBJ1-1, with D maybe TRBD1 (6 bases). The CDR3 contains 14 residues. CDR1 and CDR2 from the germline V gene are LGHNT and FRNRAP. V shed 6 bases and J shed 6 bases, with 17 bases lying between them. The CDR3 DNA follows: TGTGCTAGTGGCCCCCACAGGGACGGGGCTGAAGCTTTCTTT. Encoded protein: CASGPHRDGAEAFF.

J is TRBJ1-1 and V is TRBV11-3, with 7 bases that match TRBD1. V trimming: 4 bases; J trimming: 1 base; junction bases outside the gene matches: 3. The germline gives CDR1 SGHNT, CDR2 YENEEA. The CDR3 extends over 14 amino acids. In DNA form, the CDR3 reads TGTGCCAGCAGCTCGCAGGGGGGGAACACTGAAGCTTTCTTT. Its translation: CASSSQGGNTEAFF. Drawing the rest from reference TRBV11-3 and TRBJ1-1, the complete variable domain is EAGVVQSPRYKIIEKKQPVAFWCNPISGHNTLYWYLQNLGQGPELLIRYENEEAVDDSQLPKDRFSAERLKGVDSTLKIQPAELGDSAVYLCASSSQGGNTEAFFGQGTRLTVV.

The chain links TRBV3-1 (or the pseudogene TRBV3-2) to TRBJ2-5; 10 bases are shared with TRBD2. J gave up 2 bases and V 4 bases, and 7 bases lay outside the gene matches. The CDR3 is 16 residues long. Germline V lookup: CDR1 LGHDT, CDR2 YNNKEL (reference sequence). DNA for the CDR3: TGTGCCAGCAGCCCGGGACTAGCGAATATACAAGAGACCCAGTACTTC. Translation: CASSPGLANIQETQYF.

This clone was observed a handful of times. The chain couples TRBV1 to TRBJ2-3. TRBV1 is termed a pseudogene. This CDR3 is built from 18 residues. In DNA form, the CDR3 reads TGCACCAGCAGCCAAGACGGGCCTTGGGGGGCCGCGGCAGATACGCAGTATTTT. This encodes CTSSQDGPWGAAADTQYF.

This clone has just one count. The V call is TRBV14, the J call TRBJ1-1; D is possibly TRBD1 (6 bases). Germline V gene data show CDR1 as SGHDN and CDR2 as FVKESK. Trimming removed 3 bases at V and 1 base at J, with 12 bases between. There are 15 residues in the CDR3. The CDR3, as DNA: TGTGCCAGCAGCCACTACAGGGCCTCGAACACTGAAGCTTTCTTT. This translates into CASSHYRASNTEAFF.

This clone was counted a single time. This rearrangement joins TRBV18 to TRBJ2-3; 10 bases line up with TRBD1. CDR3 length equals 15 residues. Germline values: CDR1 KGHSH, CDR2 LQKENI. The V gene end was trimmed by 5 bases and the J gene end by 3 bases; junction bases not matched to a gene: 5. The CDR3 sequence: CASSAGQGRTDTQYF. The CDR3 DNA is TGTGCCAGCTCAGCGGGACAGGGGAGGACAGATACGCAGTATTTT.

The V call is TRBV7-2, the J call TRBJ2-1, with 15 positions matching TRBD2. The length of the CDR3 is 17 residues. The germline V gene encodes CDR1 SGHTA and CDR2 FQGNSA. The V and J ends lost 5 bases and 7 bases, in that order; junction bases with no gene match: 9. The CDR3 here is CASSLRRTSGGANEQFF. DNA for the CDR3: TGTGCCAGCAGCCTCAGACGGACTAGCGGGGGGGCGAATGAGCAGTTCTTC.

V is TRBV4-1 and J is TRBJ1-5; D remains ambiguous. The CDR3 spans 15 residues. Germline CDR1 is MGHRA and CDR2 is YSYEKL. The V end lost 0 bases, the J end lost 11 bases, and 17 bases lay between the germline ends. The CDR3 sequence: CASSQDRGAIGAQHF. In DNA, the CDR3 is TGCGCCAGCAGCCAAGATCGGGGAGCAATTGGGGCCCAGCATTTT.

The CDR3 nucleotides are TGTGCCATCAGTGAGTGGACAGGGCCGACCTATGGCTACACCTTC. Protein product: CAISEWTGPTYGYTF. V gene TRBV10-3 combines with J gene TRBJ1-2; 8 bases map to TRBD1. V was clipped by 1 base and J by 4 bases; unmatched bases: 5. Looked up from germline, CDR1 is ENHRY and CDR2 is SYGVKD. The CDR3 is made up of 15 amino acids.

The gene calls are TRBV2 and TRBJ2-2, with D possibly TRBD2 on 5 matching bases. Germline V gene sequence: CDR1 SNHLY, CDR2 FYNNEI. This CDR3 spans 15 amino acids. Deletions cut 1 base from V and 6 bases from J, with 12 bases between. The CDR3 protein is CASSEEGRWSGELFF. For the CDR3, the DNA is TGTGCCAGCAGTGAAGAAGGGAGATGGTCCGGGGAGCTGTTTTTT.

This clone occurred once. The CDR3 loop is CASSLYKTGGGYEQYF. DNA for the CDR3: TGTGCCAGCAGTTTATATAAAACAGGGGGTGGCTACGAGCAGTACTTC. This chain joins TRBV27 and TRBJ2-7, with 8 nucleotides matching TRBD1. The CDR3 loop spans 16 amino acids. Germline values: CDR1 MNHEY, CDR2 SMNVEV (reference sequence). J was trimmed by 3 bases and V by 1 base; bases with no gene match: 8.

DNA for the CDR3: TGTGCCAGCAGCCAAGTTGTGGGAGTAGCCTACAATGAGCAGTTCTTC. Its translation: CASSQVVGVAYNEQFF. The rearrangement joins TRBV3-1 (or the pseudogene TRBV3-2) to TRBJ2-1; D might be TRBD2 (5 bases). Germline values: CDR1 LGHDT, CDR2 YNNKEL (reference sequence). The CDR3 spans 16 residues. The germline V and J ends were trimmed by 1 base and 2 bases, with 12 bases remaining between them.

The rearrangement uses TRBV29-1 and TRBJ2-3; the D is unclear. Germline V gene sequence: CDR1 SQVTM, CDR2 ANQGSEA. The germline V and J ends were trimmed by 7 bases and 6 bases, with 2 bases remaining between them. CDR3 length: 8 amino acids. CDR3 DNA: TGCAGCGCTGATACGCAGTATTTT. This sequence encodes CSADTQYF.

This clone has a single count. V usage is TRBV5-1 and J usage is TRBJ2-1; 9 nucleotides match TRBD1. V trimming: 4 bases; J trimming: 9 bases; junction bases outside the gene matches: 11. Per germline, CDR1 SGHRS and CDR2 YFSETQ. The CDR3 is made up of 15 amino acids. CDR3 sequence: CASSVRDREFREQFF. The CDR3 DNA reads TGCGCCAGCAGCGTCCGGGACAGGGAGTTTCGTGAGCAGTTCTTC.

The genes are TRBV6-5 and TRBJ1-2; D unresolved. Germline-derived CDR1 and CDR2 are MNHEY and SVGAGI. The V end lost 9 bases, the J end lost 2 bases, and 19 bases lay between the germline ends. This CDR3 region has 15 residues. CDR3 loop: CASIRQHRANYGYTF. CDR3 nucleotide sequence: TGTGCCAGTATAAGGCAGCACCGGGCCAACTATGGCTACACCTTC.

The rearrangement uses TRBV3-1 (or the pseudogene TRBV3-2) and TRBJ2-2; D call uncertain. Germline V CDR1 and CDR2: LGHDT, YNNKEL (reference sequence). The ends were cut back, 3 bases at V and 7 bases at J, with 9 bases in the middle. The CDR3 runs to 13 residues. The CDR3 DNA reads TGTGCCAGCAGCCAGTTCAGGAGCGGGGAGCTGTTTTTT. Its protein product is CASSQFRSGELFF.

This sequence joins TRBV5-1 and TRBJ1-4; D unresolved. CDR3 size: 17 residues. The germline gives CDR1 SGHRS, CDR2 YFSETQ. V was cut by 4 bases and J by 0 bases, with 16 bases left in between. The CDR3 DNA reads as TGCGCCAGCAGCGTGCTTGCCAGTACACCAACTAATGAAAAACTGTTTTTT. Its translation is CASSVLASTPTNEKLFF.

The gene calls are TRBV3-1 (or the pseudogene TRBV3-2) and TRBJ2-2, with D possibly being TRBD2 (5 bases). The V and J ends lost 2 bases and 5 bases respectively, with 21 bases between them. This CDR3 has 18 amino acids. The germline V gene has CDR1 LGHDT and CDR2 YNNKEL (reference sequence). The CDR3 DNA reads as TGTGCCAGCAGCCAATATGGGGTGGAGAAGGGAGTGACCGGGGAGCTGTTTTTT. Its protein is CASSQYGVEKGVTGELFF.

This clone was seen at least ten times. The chain joins TRBV11-2 to TRBJ2-2, with D unclear. Germline CDR1 is SGHAT and CDR2 is FQNNGV. Trimming pared 2 bases from V and 3 bases from J, leaving 4 bases between. This CDR3 has 13 amino acids. The CDR3 nucleotides are TGTGCCAGCAGCTTACTCGACACCGGGGAGCTGTTTTTT. Translating it yields CASSLLDTGELFF.

This rearrangement joins TRBV6-1 to TRBJ2-3, with TRBD1 matching 10 bases. With V trimmed by 2 bases and J by 3 bases, 11 bases remained unmatched. CDR1 and CDR2 from the germline V gene are MNHNS and SASEGT. This CDR3 comprises 18 residues. The CDR3 region is CASSETHSGQGGTDTQYF. CDR3 DNA: TGTGCCAGCAGTGAAACGCACTCCGGACAGGGGGGGACAGATACGCAGTATTTT.

The CDR3 sequence is CASSYPAGRAVRETQYF. In nucleotides, the CDR3 is TGTGCCAGCAGCTATCCAGCGGGGAGGGCCGTCCGTGAGACCCAGTACTTC. The rearrangement joins TRBV11-2 to TRBJ2-5; 7 nucleotides agree with TRBD2. The CDR3 sequence is 17 residues long. Germline V gene lookup returns CDR1 SGHAT and CDR2 FQNNGV. The V gene end was trimmed by 4 bases and the J gene end by 5 bases; junction bases not matched to a gene: 16.

CDR3 amino acids: CASSEFTSGSYEQYF. The DNA for the CDR3 is TGTGCCAGCAGTGAATTTACTAGCGGATCCTACGAGCAGTACTTC. The rearrangement joins TRBV6-1 to TRBJ2-7; TRBD2 aligns across 8 bases. The CDR3 consists of 15 residues. V lost 2 bases and J lost 1; bases outside the gene matches: 4. The V gene's germline CDR1 is MNHNS and CDR2 SASEGT.

The V and J genes are TRBV5-1 and TRBJ2-1; D is perhaps TRBD1 (5 bases). The germline V gene has CDR1 SGHRS and CDR2 YFSETQ. V lost 1 base and J lost 0, with 8 bases in between. This CDR3 spans 15 amino acids. In DNA form, the CDR3 reads TGCGCCAGCAGCTTGCGTGGGGCCTCCTACAATGAGCAGTTCTTC. Protein sequence: CASSLRGASYNEQFF. The full variable domain, its missing parts supplied by reference TRBV5-1 and TRBJ2-1, is KAGVTQTPRYLIKTRGQQVTLSCSPISGHRSVSWYQQTPGQGLQFLFEYFSETQRNKGNFPGRFSGRQFSNSRSEMNVSTLELGDSALYLCASSLRGASYNEQFFGPGTRLTVL.